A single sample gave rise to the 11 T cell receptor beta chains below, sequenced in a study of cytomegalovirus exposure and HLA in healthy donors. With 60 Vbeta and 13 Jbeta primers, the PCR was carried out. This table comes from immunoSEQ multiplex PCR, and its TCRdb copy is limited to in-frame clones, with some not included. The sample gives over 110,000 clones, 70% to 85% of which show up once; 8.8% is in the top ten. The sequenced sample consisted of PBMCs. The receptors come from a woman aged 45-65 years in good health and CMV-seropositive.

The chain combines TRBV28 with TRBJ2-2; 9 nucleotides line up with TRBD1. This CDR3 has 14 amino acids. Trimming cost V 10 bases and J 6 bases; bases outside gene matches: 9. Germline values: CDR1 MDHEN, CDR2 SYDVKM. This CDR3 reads CAIWDRETAGELFF. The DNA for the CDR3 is TGTGCCATCTGGGACAGGGAAACGGCCGGGGAGCTGTTTTTT.

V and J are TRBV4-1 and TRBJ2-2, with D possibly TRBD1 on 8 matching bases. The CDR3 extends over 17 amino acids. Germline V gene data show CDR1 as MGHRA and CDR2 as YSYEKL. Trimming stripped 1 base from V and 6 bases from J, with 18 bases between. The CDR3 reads CASSQVSGTGSAGELFF. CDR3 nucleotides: TGCGCCAGCAGCCAAGTAAGCGGGACAGGAAGTGCCGGGGAGCTGTTTTTT.

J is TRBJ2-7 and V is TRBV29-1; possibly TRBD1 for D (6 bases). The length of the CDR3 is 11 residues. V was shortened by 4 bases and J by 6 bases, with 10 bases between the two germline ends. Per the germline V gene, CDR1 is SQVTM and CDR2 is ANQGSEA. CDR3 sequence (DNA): TGCAGCGTTGGAGTAGGGGGCGAGCAGTACTTC. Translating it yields CSVGVGGEQYF.

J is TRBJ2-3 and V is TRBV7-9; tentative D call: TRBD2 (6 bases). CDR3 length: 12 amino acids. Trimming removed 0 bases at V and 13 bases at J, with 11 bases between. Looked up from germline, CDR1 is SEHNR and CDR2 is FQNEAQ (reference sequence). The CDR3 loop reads CASSLARREKYF. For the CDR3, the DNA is TGTGCCAGCAGCTTAGCGCGGAGGGAGAAGTATTTT.

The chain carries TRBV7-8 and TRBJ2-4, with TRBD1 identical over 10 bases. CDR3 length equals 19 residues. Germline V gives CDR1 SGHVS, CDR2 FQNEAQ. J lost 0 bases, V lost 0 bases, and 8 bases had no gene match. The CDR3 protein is CASSLATGGAPVAKNIQYF. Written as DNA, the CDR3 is TGTGCCAGCAGCTTAGCGACAGGGGGCGCTCCTGTAGCCAAAAACATTCAGTACTTC.

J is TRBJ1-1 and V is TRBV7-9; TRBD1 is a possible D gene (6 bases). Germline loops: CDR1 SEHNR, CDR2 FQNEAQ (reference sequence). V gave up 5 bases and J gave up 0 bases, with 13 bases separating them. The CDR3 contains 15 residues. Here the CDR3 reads CASSPRDTLNTEAFF. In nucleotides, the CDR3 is TGTGCCAGCAGCCCCCGGGACACTTTGAACACTGAAGCTTTCTTT.

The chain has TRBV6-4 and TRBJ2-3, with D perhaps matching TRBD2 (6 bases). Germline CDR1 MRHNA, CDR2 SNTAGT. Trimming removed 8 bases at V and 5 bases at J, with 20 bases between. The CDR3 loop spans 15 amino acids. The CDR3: CASRRDGALGDTQYF. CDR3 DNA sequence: TGTGCCAGCCGGAGGGACGGGGCCCTCGGAGATACGCAGTATTTT.

CDR3 sequence (DNA): TGTGCCTGGAGTGTCCAGGTGAACACTGAAGCTTTCTTT. Protein sequence: CAWSVQVNTEAFF. The V and J genes are TRBV30 and TRBJ1-1; no firm D call. Germline CDR1 GTSNPN, CDR2 SVGIG (reference sequence). V dropped 0 bases and J dropped 0 bases, with 5 bases sitting between them. The CDR3 runs to 13 residues.

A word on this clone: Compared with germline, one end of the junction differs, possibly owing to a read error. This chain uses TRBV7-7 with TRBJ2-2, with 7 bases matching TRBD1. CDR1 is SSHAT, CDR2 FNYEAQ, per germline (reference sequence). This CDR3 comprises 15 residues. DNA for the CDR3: TGTGCTAGCAGCTTAAAACAGGGGCCGCCCGGGGAGCTGTTTTTT. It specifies CASSLKQGPPGELFF.

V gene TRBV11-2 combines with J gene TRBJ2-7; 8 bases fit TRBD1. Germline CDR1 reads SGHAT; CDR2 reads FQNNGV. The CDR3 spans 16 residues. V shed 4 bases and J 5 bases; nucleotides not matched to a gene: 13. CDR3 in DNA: TGTGCCAGCAGCTCCCAAGCGACAGGGGATGGGGACGAGCAGTACTTC. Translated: CASSSQATGDGDEQYF.

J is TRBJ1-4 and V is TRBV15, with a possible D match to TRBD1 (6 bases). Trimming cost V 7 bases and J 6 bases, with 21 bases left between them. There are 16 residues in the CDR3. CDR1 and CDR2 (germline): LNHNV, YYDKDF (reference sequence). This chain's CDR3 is CATTSGGLKGDEKLFF. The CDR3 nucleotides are TGTGCCACCACCTCGGGGGGTCTTAAGGGGGATGAAAAACTGTTTTTT.